This T cell receptor beta chain was captured by sequencing in a study of Ad26.COV2.S vaccination and SARS-CoV-2 variants. Repertoires were generated with immunoSEQ multiplex PCR, while TCRdb's copy carries only in-frame clones and drops some. This table holds fewer than 150,000 clones, more than 80% found once. Looked up from germline, CDR1 is SNHLY and CDR2 is FYNNEI. The CDR3 consists of 14 residues. J was trimmed by 2 bases and V by 8 bases; bases with no gene match: 5. V and J are TRBV2 and TRBJ1-5, with TRBD1 matching 8 bases. The sequencing used peripheral blood, collected after recovery from COVID-19. This TCR came from a human donor who had recovered from COVID-19. The CDR3 loop is CASSGGRGNQPQHF. The CDR3 bases are TGTGCCAGCTCAGGGGGCAGGGGCAATCAGCCCCAGCATTTT.